These 29 T cell receptor beta chains were sequenced from one sample in a study of shared clonotypes between healthy human individuals. Only in-frame clones appear in the TCRdb table, and some are missing; sequencing was by immunoSEQ multiplex PCR. Among about a million clones listed, more than 65% were seen once. Material: memory CD4+ T cells sorted from blood. Subset of the sample: CD45RA-negative fraction. These receptors were obtained from a man aged 18 to 29 in good health.

This chain joins TRBV9 and TRBJ2-1, with TRBD1 identical over 9 bases. Germline loops: CDR1 SGDLS, CDR2 YYNGEE. This CDR3 is built from 15 residues. Germline trimming cut 3 bases from V and 9 bases from J; bases unmatched to any gene: 10. The CDR3 region has the DNA TGTGCCAGCAGCGGAGCCGGGACAGGGTTCAGTGAGCAGTTCTTC. This translates into CASSGAGTGFSEQFF.

The chain joins TRBV2 to TRBJ1-5, with D unclear. Deletions cut 4 bases from V and 5 bases from J, with 9 bases between. The CDR3 has 13 residues. CDR1 and CDR2 from the germline V gene are SNHLY and FYNNEI. This chain's CDR3 is CASSVVEYQPQHF. In DNA, the CDR3 is TGTGCCAGCAGTGTGGTGGAGTATCAGCCCCAGCATTTT.

This chain connects TRBV27 to TRBJ2-5; the D gene could be TRBD1 or TRBD2 (6 bases each). The V gene's germline CDR1 is MNHEY and CDR2 SMNVEV (reference sequence). V was trimmed by 2 bases and J by 2 bases, leaving 30 bases between them. The CDR3 is made up of 21 amino acids. The CDR3 spells CASSLAPLRRGRDTGQETQYF. In nucleotides, the CDR3 is TGTGCCAGCAGTTTAGCCCCCCTCAGGAGGGGCCGGGACACGGGACAAGAGACCCAGTACTTC.

The chain is built from TRBV7-9 and TRBJ2-7; no reliable D call. The V end lost 5 bases, the J end lost 2 bases, and 13 bases lay between the germline ends. Germline assignment: CDR1 SEHNR and CDR2 FQNEAQ (reference sequence). CDR3 size: 14 residues. The CDR3: CASSPTVGTYEQYF. DNA of the CDR3: TGTGCCAGCAGCCCGACTGTCGGAACCTACGAGCAGTACTTC.

Only one count was recorded for this clone. Possible read error: a much larger clone is one base away. The sample holds other DNA sequences that translate to the same CDR3. This chain links TRBV5-6 with TRBJ2-2, with TRBD1 identical over 10 bases. The CDR3 extends over 16 amino acids. Germline loops: CDR1 SGHDT, CDR2 YYEEEE. V gave up 4 bases and J gave up 1 base; unmatched junction bases: 4. CDR3 in DNA: TGTGCCAGCAGCCCACGGACAGGGGGGAACACCGGGGAGCTGTTTTTT. It yields the protein CASSPRTGGNTGELFF.

This clone showed up just once. This chain links TRBV6-1 with TRBJ1-5; D not resolved. This CDR3 has 13 amino acids. From germline, CDR1 is MNHNS and CDR2 SASEGT. V was shortened by 1 base and J by 6 bases, with 7 bases between the two germline ends. The CDR3 region is CASSEDPVQPQHF. In DNA form, the CDR3 reads TGTGCCAGCAGTGAAGACCCAGTTCAGCCCCAGCATTTT.

At least ten counts were recorded for this clone. Other DNA sequences in this specimen translate into the identical CDR3. This chain uses TRBV6-6 with TRBJ1-1; D may be TRBD1 (5 bases). V lost 7 bases and J 2 bases, leaving 14 bases between the germline ends. CDR3 length: 14 residues. The germline V gene encodes CDR1 MNHNY and CDR2 SVGAGI (reference sequence). CDR3 bases: TGTGCCAGCACCCCGACGGGGGGAAACACTGAAGCTTTCTTT. As protein: CASTPTGGNTEAFF.

Worth noting for this clone: This probably arose from a read error, given a far larger clone one base away. The same CDR3 also results from other DNA sequences found in this sample. The gene calls are TRBV6-5 and TRBJ1-5, with D perhaps matching TRBD1 (6 bases). Germline V CDR1 and CDR2: MNHEY, SVGAGI. The CDR3 totals 15 residues. CDR3 bases: TGTGCCAGCAGGCCCACAGGGTACAGCAATCAACCCCAGCATTTT. Translation: CASRPTGYSNQPQHF.

The chain has TRBV6-1 and TRBJ2-5; D perhaps matches TRBD2 (5 bases). The CDR3 has 15 amino acids. Trimming took off 2 bases at V and 5 bases at J, with 15 bases between the two ends. CDR1 is MNHNS and CDR2 is SASEGT in the germline V gene. CDR3 bases: TGTGCCAGCAGTGAAACGCTCAGCGGCTTGGAGACCCAGTACTTC. Amino acid sequence: CASSETLSGLETQYF.

The chain employs TRBV9 and TRBJ2-3, with TRBD1 identical over 8 bases. CDR3 length equals 15 residues. With V trimmed by 0 bases and J by 5 bases, 5 bases remained unmatched. CDR1 and CDR2 (germline): SGDLS, YYNGEE. DNA for the CDR3: TGTGCCAGCAGCGTAGGGCAGGGGGCCGTAGATACGCAGTATTTT. Translating gives CASSVGQGAVDTQYF.

The chain joins TRBV14 to TRBJ2-3; 11 bases agree with TRBD2. The CDR3 extends over 16 amino acids. Trimming cost V 0 bases and J 9 bases; bases outside gene matches: 8. Germline CDR1 is SGHDN and CDR2 is FVKESK. The CDR3: CASSQELLAGGNTQYF. The CDR3, as DNA: TGTGCCAGCAGCCAAGAGTTGCTAGCGGGGGGTAACACGCAGTATTTT.

This chain joins TRBV6-1 and TRBJ2-1, with D unresolved. The CDR3 contains 15 residues. Looked up from germline, CDR1 is MNHNS and CDR2 is SASEGT. V dropped 7 bases and J dropped 4 bases, with 17 bases sitting between them. CDR3 protein: CASTERVRGYNEQFF. In DNA form, the CDR3 reads TGTGCCAGCACCGAACGCGTCCGTGGGTACAATGAGCAGTTCTTC.

The table lists this clone with a count of one. V and J are TRBV12-1 and TRBJ2-5; the D segment call TRBD2 is taken from the table without a DNA check. TRBV12-1 is flagged as a pseudogene. The length of the CDR3 is 18 residues. The CDR3 DNA sequence: TGTGCCAGCAGCTCGGTGGGACTAGCGGGGTCCCCGGGGGAGACCCAGTACTTC. Its protein product is CASSSVGLAGSPGETQYF.

This clone has just a few counts. The chain is built from TRBV30 and TRBJ1-6, with no clear D. Per germline, CDR1 GTSNPN and CDR2 SVGIG (reference sequence). This CDR3 contains 13 residues. V shed 6 bases and J shed 10 bases, with 16 bases lying between them. The CDR3 nucleotides read TGTGCCTGTACCCCCGGAGGGAACTCACCCCTCCACTTT. Translation gives CACTPGGNSPLHF. The full variable domain, rest sourced from reference TRBV30 and TRBJ1-6, is SQTIHQWPATLVQPVGSPLSLECTVEGTSNPNLYWYRQAAGRGLQLLFYSVGIGQISSEVPQNLSASRPQDRQFILSSKKLLLSDSGFYLCACTPGGNSPLHFGNGTRLTVT.

J is TRBJ2-7 and V is TRBV28, with D perhaps matching TRBD2 (6 bases). The germline CDR1 and CDR2 sequences are MDHEN and SYDVKM. The CDR3 runs to 14 residues. V was clipped by 3 bases and J by 2 bases, with 11 bases between them. CDR3 region: CASSLGLQPYEQYF. In nucleotides, the CDR3 is TGTGCCAGCAGTTTGGGACTTCAACCCTACGAGCAGTACTTC.

This clone appeared a single time. CDR3 residues: CASSLESSGNNEQFF. The CDR3 nucleotides read TGTGCCAGCAGCTTGGAGTCTAGCGGTAACAATGAGCAGTTCTTC. The chain is built from TRBV5-6 and TRBJ2-1; 7 bases match TRBD2. This CDR3 has 15 amino acids. Per germline, CDR1 SGHDT and CDR2 YYEEEE. V lost 0 bases to trimming and J lost 5 bases; unmatched junction nucleotides: 5.

This clone has a single count. The rearrangement links TRBV18 to TRBJ2-7; the match to TRBD1 covers 11 bases. The germline V gene encodes CDR1 KGHSH and CDR2 LQKENI. Trimming removed 2 bases from V and 6 bases from J; junction bases left unmatched: 9. The CDR3 extends over 16 amino acids. This chain's CDR3 is CASSPMGGQGASEQYF. In DNA form, the CDR3 reads TGTGCCAGCTCACCAATGGGTGGACAGGGGGCCTCCGAGCAGTACTTC.

Here the CDR3 DNA reads TGTGCCAGCAGACAGGGGTCGACCAAAAACATTCAGTACTTC. Amino acids: CASRQGSTKNIQYF. The chain combines TRBV6-5 with TRBJ2-4; 7 nucleotides match TRBD1. Germline CDR1 reads MNHEY; CDR2 reads SVGAGI. Trimming took 6 bases from V and 2 from J; bases not matched to a gene: 4. The CDR3 is 14 residues long.

This chain connects TRBV10-3 to TRBJ1-6; 9 bases match TRBD1. CDR3 length: 15 amino acids. The junction had 13 bases not matched to a gene; V was cut back by 4 bases and J by 15 bases. The germline V gene has CDR1 ENHRY and CDR2 SYGVKD. CDR3 DNA sequence: TGTGCCATCAGTGGGCCGGGACAGGGTAATTCAAACCTCCACTTT. Translated: CAISGPGQGNSNLHF.

CDR3 residues: CASSEGGTLYTGELFF. The CDR3 DNA reads TGTGCCAGCAGTGAGGGCGGGACACTATACACCGGGGAGCTGTTTTTT. V is TRBV2 and J is TRBJ2-2; D may match TRBD1 or TRBD2 (6 bases each). The CDR3 sequence is 16 residues long. The V and J ends lost 3 bases and 3 bases respectively, with 14 bases between them. In germline, CDR1 is SNHLY, CDR2 FYNNEI. Together with reference TRBV2 and TRBJ2-2, the CDR3 gives the full variable domain: EPEVTQTPSHQVTQMGQEVILRCVPISNHLYFYWYRQILGQKVEFLVSFYNNEISEKSEIFDDQFSVERPDGSNFTLKIRSTKLEDSAMYFCASSEGGTLYTGELFFGEGSRLTVL.

The rearrangement uses TRBV6-5 and TRBJ1-6; maybe TRBD1 (5 bases). V lost 1 base, J lost 8 bases, and 9 bases lay in between. CDR3 length: 14 amino acids. The germline CDR1 and CDR2 sequences are MNHEY and SVGAGI. CDR3 sequence: CASSYLGGDSPLHF. The CDR3 DNA is TGTGCCAGCAGTTACTTGGGGGGGGATTCACCCCTCCACTTT.

The chain carries TRBV5-5 and TRBJ2-3, with 7 bases fitting TRBD1. This CDR3 has 14 amino acids. Germline V gene lookup returns CDR1 SGHKS and CDR2 YYEKEE (reference sequence). V lost 4 bases and J lost 4; bases outside the gene matches: 6. CDR3 amino acids: CASSTGTVPDTQYF. The CDR3 coding sequence is TGTGCCAGCAGCACCGGGACAGTCCCAGATACGCAGTATTTT.

V usage is TRBV7-9 and J usage is TRBJ2-3, with D possibly being TRBD2 (6 bases). Germline assignment: CDR1 SEHNR and CDR2 FQNEAQ (reference sequence). CDR3 length: 15 residues. V dropped 6 bases and J dropped 1 base, with 14 bases sitting between them. CDR3 bases: TGTGCCAGCAGGAACGGAGGGGTCGGCACAGATACGCAGTATTTT. Translating gives CASRNGGVGTDTQYF.

The chain couples TRBV7-2 to TRBJ1-1; tentative D call: TRBD1 (5 bases). In germline, CDR1 is SGHTA, CDR2 FQGNSA. CDR3 length: 14 amino acids. Trimming removed 4 bases from V and 3 bases from J, with 12 bases in between. The CDR3: CASSWGGLDTEAFF. The CDR3 region has the DNA TGTGCCAGCAGCTGGGGGGGTTTGGACACTGAAGCTTTCTTT.

The genes are TRBV10-1 and TRBJ2-3; the match to TRBD2 covers 7 bases. Germline CDR1 reads WNHNN; CDR2 reads SYGVQD (reference sequence). V was pared by 0 bases and J by 6 bases, with 9 bases of the junction left unmatched. The CDR3 consists of 16 residues. Here the CDR3 DNA reads TGCGCCAGCAGTGAGTCAATTAGCGGGTCCACCGATACGCAGTATTTT. Protein: CASSESISGSTDTQYF.

This chain joins TRBV30 and TRBJ2-5; 9 nucleotides align to TRBD2. This CDR3 is 14 amino acids long. Looked up from germline, CDR1 is GTSNPN and CDR2 is SVGIG (reference sequence). V trimming: 0 bases; J trimming: 6 bases; junction bases outside the gene matches: 5. The CDR3 DNA is TGTGCCTGGAGTGTGGGTAGCGGGAGCAAGACCCAGTACTTC. This sequence encodes CAWSVGSGSKTQYF.

This clone has a single count. CDR3 in amino acids: CASSFLEGQGHYGYTF. Here the CDR3 DNA reads TGTGCCAGCAGCTTCCTAGAGGGACAGGGGCACTATGGCTACACCTTC. J is TRBJ1-2 and V is TRBV7-9, with 10 nucleotides matching TRBD1. The length of the CDR3 is 16 residues. Germline V gene lookup returns CDR1 SEHNR and CDR2 FQNEAQ (reference sequence). J was trimmed by 3 bases and V by 3 bases; bases with no gene match: 7.

With regard to this clone: Different DNA sequences within this sample yield the same CDR3. The J gene is TRBJ2-6, the V gene TRBV5-4; no clear D. The CDR3 is 15 residues long. Trimming removed 0 bases at V and 1 base at J, with 5 bases between. CDR1 and CDR2 from the germline V gene are SGHNT and YYREEE (reference sequence). Written as DNA, the CDR3 is TGTGCCAGCAGCTTGGAGGGATCTGGGGCCAACGTCCTGACTTTC. Protein sequence: CASSLEGSGANVLTF.

This clone was seen ten or more times. The chain uses TRBV6-6 and TRBJ2-2, with 8 bases aligning to TRBD1. In germline, CDR1 is MNHNY, CDR2 SVGAGI (reference sequence). V shed 1 base and J 7 bases; nucleotides not matched to a gene: 8. The CDR3 consists of 16 residues. This CDR3 is CASSYFPGQVGGELFF. CDR3 nucleotide sequence: TGTGCCAGCAGTTACTTTCCGGGACAGGTCGGCGGGGAGCTGTTTTTT.